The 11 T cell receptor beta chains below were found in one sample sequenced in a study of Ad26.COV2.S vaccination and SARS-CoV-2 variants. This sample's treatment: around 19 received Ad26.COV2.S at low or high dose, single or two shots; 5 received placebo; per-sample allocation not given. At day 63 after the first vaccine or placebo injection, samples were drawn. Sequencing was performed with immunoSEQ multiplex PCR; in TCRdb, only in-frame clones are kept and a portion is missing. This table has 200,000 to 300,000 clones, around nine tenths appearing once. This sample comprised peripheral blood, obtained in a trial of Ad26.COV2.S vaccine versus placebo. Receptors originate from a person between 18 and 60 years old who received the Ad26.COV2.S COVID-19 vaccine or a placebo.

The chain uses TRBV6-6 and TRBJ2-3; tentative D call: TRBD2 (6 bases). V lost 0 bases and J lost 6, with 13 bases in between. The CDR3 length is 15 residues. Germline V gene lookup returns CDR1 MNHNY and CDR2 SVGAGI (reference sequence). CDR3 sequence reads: CASSYSTLATDTQYF. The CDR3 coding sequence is TGTGCCAGCAGTTACTCGACCCTAGCGACGGATACGCAGTATTTT.

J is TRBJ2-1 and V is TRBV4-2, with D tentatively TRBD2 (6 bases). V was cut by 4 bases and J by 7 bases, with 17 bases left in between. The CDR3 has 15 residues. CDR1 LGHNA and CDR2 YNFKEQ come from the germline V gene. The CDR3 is CASSPSGAEGNEQFF. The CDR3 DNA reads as TGTGCCAGCAGCCCCTCCGGCGCGGAGGGGAATGAGCAGTTCTTC.

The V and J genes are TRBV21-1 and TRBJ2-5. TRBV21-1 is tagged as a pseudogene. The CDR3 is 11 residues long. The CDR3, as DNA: TGTGCCAGCAGCAAAGAAAAGACCCAGTACTTC. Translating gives CASSKEKTQYF.

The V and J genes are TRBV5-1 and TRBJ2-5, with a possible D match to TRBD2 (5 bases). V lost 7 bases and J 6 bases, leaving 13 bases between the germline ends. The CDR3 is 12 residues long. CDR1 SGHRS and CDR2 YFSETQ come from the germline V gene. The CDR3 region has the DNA TGCGCCAGCGGCCCGGGGTTCCAGACCCAGTACTTC. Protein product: CASGPGFQTQYF.

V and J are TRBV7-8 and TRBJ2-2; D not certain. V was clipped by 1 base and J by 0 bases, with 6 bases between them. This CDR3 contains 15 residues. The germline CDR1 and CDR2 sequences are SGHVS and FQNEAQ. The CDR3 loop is CASSLDWANTGELFF. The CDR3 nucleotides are TGTGCCAGCAGCTTAGACTGGGCGAACACCGGGGAGCTGTTTTTT.

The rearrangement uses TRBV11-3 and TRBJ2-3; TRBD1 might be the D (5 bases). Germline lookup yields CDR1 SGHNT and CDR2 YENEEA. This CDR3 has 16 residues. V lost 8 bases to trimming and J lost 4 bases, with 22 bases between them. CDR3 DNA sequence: TGTGCCAGCGGTGAAGGGGAACTACTCAACTCAGATACGCAGTATTTT. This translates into CASGEGELLNSDTQYF.

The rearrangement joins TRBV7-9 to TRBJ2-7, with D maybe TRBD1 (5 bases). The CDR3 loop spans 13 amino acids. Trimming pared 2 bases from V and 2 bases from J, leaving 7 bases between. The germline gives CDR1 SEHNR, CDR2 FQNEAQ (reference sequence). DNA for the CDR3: TGTGCCAGCAGCTTACCAGGGACCTACGAGCAGTACGTC. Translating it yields CASSLPGTYEQYV.

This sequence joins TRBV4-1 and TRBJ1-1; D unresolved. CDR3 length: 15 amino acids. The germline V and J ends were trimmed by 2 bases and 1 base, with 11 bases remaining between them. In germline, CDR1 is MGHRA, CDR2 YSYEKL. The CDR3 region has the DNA TGCGCCAGCAGCCAATTCCAGACCGAGAACACTGAAGCTTTCTTT. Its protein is CASSQFQTENTEAFF.

Here the CDR3 reads CASSQGPFTEAFF. CDR3 nucleotides: TGTGCCAGCTCACAGGGCCCCTTTACTGAAGCTTTCTTT. J is TRBJ1-1 and V is TRBV18, with no clear D. This CDR3 region has 13 residues. V dropped 4 bases and J dropped 5 bases, with 11 bases sitting between them. Germline V gene lookup returns CDR1 KGHSH and CDR2 LQKENI.

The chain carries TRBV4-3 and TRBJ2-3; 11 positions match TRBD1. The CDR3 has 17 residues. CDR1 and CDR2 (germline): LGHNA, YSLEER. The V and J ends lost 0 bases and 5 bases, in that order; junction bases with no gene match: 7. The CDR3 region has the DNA TGCGCCAGCAGCCAAGATTTGGACAGGGGGCGGAAAGATACGCAGTATTTT. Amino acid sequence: CASSQDLDRGRKDTQYF.

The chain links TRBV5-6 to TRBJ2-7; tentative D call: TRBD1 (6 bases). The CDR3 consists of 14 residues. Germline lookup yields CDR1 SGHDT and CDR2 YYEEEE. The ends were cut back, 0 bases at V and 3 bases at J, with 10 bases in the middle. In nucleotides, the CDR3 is TGTGCCAGCAGCTTGGGTGTCAGGGGCTACGAGCAGTACGTC. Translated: CASSLGVRGYEQYV.